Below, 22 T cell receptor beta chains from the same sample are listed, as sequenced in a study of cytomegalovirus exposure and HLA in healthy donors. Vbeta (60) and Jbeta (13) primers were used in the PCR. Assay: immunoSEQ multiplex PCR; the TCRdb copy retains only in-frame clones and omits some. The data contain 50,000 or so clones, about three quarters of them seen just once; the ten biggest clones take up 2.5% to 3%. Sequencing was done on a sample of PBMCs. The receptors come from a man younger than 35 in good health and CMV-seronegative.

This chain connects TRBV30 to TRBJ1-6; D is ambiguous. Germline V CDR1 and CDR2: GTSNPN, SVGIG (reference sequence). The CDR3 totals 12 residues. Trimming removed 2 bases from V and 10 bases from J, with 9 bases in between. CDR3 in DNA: TGTGCCTGGAGTTTTGGGGAGTCACCCCTCCACTTT. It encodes CAWSFGESPLHF.

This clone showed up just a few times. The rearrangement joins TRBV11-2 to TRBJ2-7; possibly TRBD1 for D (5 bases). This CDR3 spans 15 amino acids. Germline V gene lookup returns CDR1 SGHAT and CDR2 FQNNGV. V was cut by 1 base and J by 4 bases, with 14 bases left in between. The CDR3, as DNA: TGTGCCAGCAGCTTAGGGGCAGGGATTAGTTACGAGCAGTACTTC. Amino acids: CASSLGAGISYEQYF.

CDR3 sequence (DNA): TGCGCCAGCAGCTTGGGAGGCAATGAGCAGTTCTTC. The encoded protein is CASSLGGNEQFF. The chain is built from TRBV5-1 and TRBJ2-1; D is unresolved. V was clipped by 0 bases and J by 6 bases, with 4 bases between them. Germline-derived CDR1 and CDR2 are SGHRS and YFSETQ. The CDR3 runs to 12 residues.

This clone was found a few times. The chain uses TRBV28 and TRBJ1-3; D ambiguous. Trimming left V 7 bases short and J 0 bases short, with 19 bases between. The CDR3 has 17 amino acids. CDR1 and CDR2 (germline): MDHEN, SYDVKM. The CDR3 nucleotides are TGTGCCAGCACCCCCCCTCCTGGCGGCTCCTCTGGAAACACCATATATTTT. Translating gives CASTPPPGGSSGNTIYF. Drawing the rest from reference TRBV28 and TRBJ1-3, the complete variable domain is DVKVTQSSRYLVKRTGEKVFLECVQDMDHENMFWYRQDPGLGLRLIYFSYDVKMKEKGDIPEGYSVSREKKERFSLILESASTNQTSMYLCASTPPPGGSSGNTIYFGEGSWLTVV.

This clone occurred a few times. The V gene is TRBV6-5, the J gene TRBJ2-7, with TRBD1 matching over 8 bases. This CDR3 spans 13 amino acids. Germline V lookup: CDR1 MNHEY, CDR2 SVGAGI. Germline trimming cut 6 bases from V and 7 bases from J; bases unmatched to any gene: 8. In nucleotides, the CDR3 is TGTGCCAGCAGCTGGACAGGGAATAATGAGCAGTACTTC. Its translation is CASSWTGNNEQYF.

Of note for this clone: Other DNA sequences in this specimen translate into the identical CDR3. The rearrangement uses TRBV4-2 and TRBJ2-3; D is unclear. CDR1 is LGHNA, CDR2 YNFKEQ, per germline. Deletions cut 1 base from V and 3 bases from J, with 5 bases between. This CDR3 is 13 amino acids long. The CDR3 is CASSQARTDTQYF. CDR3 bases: TGTGCCAGCAGCCAAGCGCGAACAGATACGCAGTATTTT.

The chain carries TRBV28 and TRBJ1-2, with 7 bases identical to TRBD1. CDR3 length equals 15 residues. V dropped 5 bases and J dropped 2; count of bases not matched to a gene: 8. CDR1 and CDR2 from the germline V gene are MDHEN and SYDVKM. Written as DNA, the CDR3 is TGTGCCAGCAGTCCCAACCCAGGGGGGAACTATGGCTACACCTTC. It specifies CASSPNPGGNYGYTF.

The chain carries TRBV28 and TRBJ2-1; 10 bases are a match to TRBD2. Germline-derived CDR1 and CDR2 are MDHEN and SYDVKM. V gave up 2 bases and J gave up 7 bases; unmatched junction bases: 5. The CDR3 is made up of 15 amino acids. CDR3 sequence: CASSLLAGVGNEQFF. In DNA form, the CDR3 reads TGTGCCAGCAGTTTACTAGCGGGAGTGGGAAATGAGCAGTTCTTC.

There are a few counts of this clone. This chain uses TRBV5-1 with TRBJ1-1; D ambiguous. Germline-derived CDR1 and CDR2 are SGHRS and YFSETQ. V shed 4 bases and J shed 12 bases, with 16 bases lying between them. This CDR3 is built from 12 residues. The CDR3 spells CASSLDLTDSFF. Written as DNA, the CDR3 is TGCGCCAGCAGCCTTGACTTGACTGATTCTTTCTTT.

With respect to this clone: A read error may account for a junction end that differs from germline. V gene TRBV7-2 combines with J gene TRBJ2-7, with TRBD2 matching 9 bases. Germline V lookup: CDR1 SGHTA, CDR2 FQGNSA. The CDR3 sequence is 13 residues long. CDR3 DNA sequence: TGTGCCAGCAGCCTAGCGGGGCCCTACGAGCAGTACTTC. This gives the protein CASSLAGPYEQYF.

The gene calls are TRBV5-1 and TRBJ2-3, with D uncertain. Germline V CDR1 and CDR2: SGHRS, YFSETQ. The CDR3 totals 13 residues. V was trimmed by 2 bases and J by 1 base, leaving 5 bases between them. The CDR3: CASSFPGTDTQYF. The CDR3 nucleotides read TGCGCCAGCAGCTTCCCCGGCACAGATACGCAGTATTTT. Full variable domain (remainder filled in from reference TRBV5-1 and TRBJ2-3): KAGVTQTPRYLIKTRGQQVTLSCSPISGHRSVSWYQQTPGQGLQFLFEYFSETQRNKGNFPGRFSGRQFSNSRSEMNVSTLELGDSALYLCASSFPGTDTQYFGPGTRLTVL.

The CDR3 reads CASSPPYLPGQGKKTGELFF. CDR3 DNA: TGTGCCAGCAGTCCCCCTTATCTCCCGGGACAGGGAAAGAAGACCGGGGAGCTGTTTTTT. The genes are TRBV27 and TRBJ2-2; 9 bases agree with TRBD1. The CDR3 extends over 20 amino acids. Germline-derived CDR1 and CDR2 are MNHEY and SMNVEV (reference sequence). V lost 5 bases and J lost 5; bases outside the gene matches: 21.

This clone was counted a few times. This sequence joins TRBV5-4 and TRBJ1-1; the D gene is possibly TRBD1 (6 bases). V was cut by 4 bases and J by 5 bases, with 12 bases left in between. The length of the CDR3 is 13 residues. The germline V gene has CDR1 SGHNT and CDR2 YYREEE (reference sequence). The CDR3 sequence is CASSADSLTEAFF. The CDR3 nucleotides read TGTGCCAGCAGCGCGGACAGCTTAACTGAAGCTTTCTTT.

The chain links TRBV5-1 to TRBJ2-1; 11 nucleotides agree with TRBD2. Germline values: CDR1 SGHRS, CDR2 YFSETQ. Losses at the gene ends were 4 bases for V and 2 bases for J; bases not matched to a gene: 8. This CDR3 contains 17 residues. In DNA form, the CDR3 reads TGCGCCAGCAGCCGAACTAGCGGGAGCCCCACCTACAATGAGCAGTTCTTC. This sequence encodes CASSRTSGSPTYNEQFF.

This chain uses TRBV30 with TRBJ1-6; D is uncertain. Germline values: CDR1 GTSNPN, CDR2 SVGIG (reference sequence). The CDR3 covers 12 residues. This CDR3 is CASGRLSSPLHF. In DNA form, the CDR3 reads TGTGCATCGGGAAGGCTCAGTTCACCCCTCCACTTT.

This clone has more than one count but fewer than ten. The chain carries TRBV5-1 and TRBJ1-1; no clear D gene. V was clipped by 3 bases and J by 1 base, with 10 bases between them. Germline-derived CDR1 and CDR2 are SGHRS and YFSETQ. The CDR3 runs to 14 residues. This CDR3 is CASSSIRGNTEAFF. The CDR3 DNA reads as TGCGCCAGCAGCTCAATCCGGGGGAACACTGAAGCTTTCTTT.

CDR3 nucleotides: TGTGCCATCAGTCGGACTAGCGGCTCCTACGAGCAGTACTTC. The encoded protein is CAISRTSGSYEQYF. The rearrangement links TRBV10-3 to TRBJ2-7, with 10 bases fitting TRBD2. Germline lookup yields CDR1 ENHRY and CDR2 SYGVKD. V lost 5 bases to trimming and J lost 0 bases; unmatched junction nucleotides: 1. The CDR3 loop spans 14 amino acids.

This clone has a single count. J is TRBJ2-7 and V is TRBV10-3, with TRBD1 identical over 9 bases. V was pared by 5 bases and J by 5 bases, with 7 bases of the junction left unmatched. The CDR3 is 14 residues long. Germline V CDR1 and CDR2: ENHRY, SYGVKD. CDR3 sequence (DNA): TGTGCCATCAGTCTTGGGACAGGGTTTAACGAGCAGTACTTC. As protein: CAISLGTGFNEQYF.

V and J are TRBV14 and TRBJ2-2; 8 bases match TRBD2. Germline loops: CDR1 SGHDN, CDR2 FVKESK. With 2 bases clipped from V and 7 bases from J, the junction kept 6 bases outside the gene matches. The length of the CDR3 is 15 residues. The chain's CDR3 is CASSQRSGGFGELFF. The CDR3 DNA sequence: TGTGCCAGCAGCCAAAGGAGCGGGGGCTTCGGGGAGCTGTTTTTT. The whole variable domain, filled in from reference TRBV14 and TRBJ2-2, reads EAGVTQFPSHSVIEKGQTVTLRCDPISGHDNLYWYRRVMGKEIKFLLHFVKESKQDESGMPNNRFLAERTGGTYSTLKVQPAELEDSGVYFCASSQRSGGFGELFFGEGSRLTVL.

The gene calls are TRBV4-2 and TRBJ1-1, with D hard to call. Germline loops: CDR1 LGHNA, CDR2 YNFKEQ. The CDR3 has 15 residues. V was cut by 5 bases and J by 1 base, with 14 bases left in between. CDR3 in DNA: TGTGCCAGCAGCTCGCGAGGAGGAACGAACACTGAAGCTTTCTTT. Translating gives CASSSRGGTNTEAFF.

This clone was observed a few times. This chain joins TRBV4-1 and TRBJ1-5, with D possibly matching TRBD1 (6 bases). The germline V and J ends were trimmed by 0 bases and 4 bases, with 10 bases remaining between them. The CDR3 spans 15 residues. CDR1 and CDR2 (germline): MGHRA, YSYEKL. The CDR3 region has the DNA TGCGCCAGCAGCCAAGATGGGGACACAAATCAGCCCCAGCATTTT. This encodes CASSQDGDTNQPQHF.

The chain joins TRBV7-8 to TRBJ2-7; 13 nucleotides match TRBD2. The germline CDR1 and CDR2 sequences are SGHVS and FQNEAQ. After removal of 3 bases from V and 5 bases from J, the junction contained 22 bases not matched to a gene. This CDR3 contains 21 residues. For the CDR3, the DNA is TGTGCCAGCAGCTTTGGGAGGATCCGGACTAGCGGGAGACCCCGCCCCCACGAGCAGTACTTC. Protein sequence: CASSFGRIRTSGRPRPHEQYF.